The clone carrying this T cell receptor (beta chain) was found a few times. The antigen is not known. These data originate in a study of identical twins. Points from the study as a whole: Cross-sectional statistics underpinned the conclusions; the same donors were not followed.

This CDR3 contains 15 residues. Trimming removed 6 bases from V and 4 bases from J, with 15 bases in between. Every donor was a healthy Caucasian. Template switching introduced a universal primer site, and the cDNA bore unique molecular identifiers. Each CDR3 protein is one row after TCRdb ran MiXCR on the 5' RACE reads. The table records 550,000 to 700,000 distinct CDR3 sequences, 9.5% to 10% of them present only once. These same records also appear under a second study, on yellow fever vaccine responses in identical twins.

The sequencing sample was made of PBMCs. The TCR was taken from a woman aged 18-35 years in good health. The rearrangement joins TRBV12-3 or TRBV12-4 to TRBJ1-4, with unresolved D. CDR3 amino acids: CASRGPPEFNEKLFF. The CDR3 region has the DNA TGTGCCAGCAGGGGCCCCCCCGAATTTAATGAAAAACTGTTTTTT.